This T cell receptor beta chain was documented in a study of cytomegalovirus exposure and HLA in healthy donors. PCR primers comprised 60 Vbeta and 13 Jbeta primers. Method: immunoSEQ multiplex PCR; TCRdb's copy keeps in-frame clones and lacks some. The specimen's table records 150,000 or so clones. To note about this clone: Antigen unknown. Additional DNA sequences in this sample encode the identical CDR3.

Whole-study results and caveats: Upon later analysis, HLA-associated TCR beta chains proved more clonally expanded than other, equally common chains. Later, TCR association rates were found to vary by HLA locus, highest for DRB1 and lowest for HLA-C. For most TCR beta V segments, an earlier analysis put the productive rate at about 87% or about 30% of the time.

The material sequenced was PBMCs. This sequence was found in an older woman in good health and CMV-seronegative.

The CDR3 nucleotides read TGCGCCAGCAGCCTAACAGAGAACACTGAAGCTTTCTTT. Translated, it gives CASSLTENTEAFF. This chain uses TRBV4-3 with TRBJ1-1; D unresolved. CDR1 is LGHNA, CDR2 YSLEER, per germline. The length of the CDR3 is 13 residues. The V end lost 4 bases, the J end lost 1 base, and 7 bases lay between the germline ends.